The present T cell receptor (beta chain) was sequenced within a study of a mutant IDH1 vaccine in newly diagnosed glioma. At the level of the study: Beforehand, treatment had been radiotherapy, temozolomide, or both; the majority received both.

From germline, CDR1 is SGHDT and CDR2 YYEEEE. V lost 4 bases, J lost 2 bases, and 3 bases stayed unmatched. CDR3 size: 14 residues. Of note for this clone: Its antigen is not known.

Libraries were prepared by immunoSEQ multiplex PCR; TCRdb keeps only in-frame clonotypes and omits some of them. The table lists tens of thousands of clones, about 81% of them singletons, with around 5% in the top ten. Time point noted: week 47, end of study. Each dose of the vaccine consisted of 300 ug of mutant IDH1 20-mer peptide, with topical imiquimod. Each tumor in the donors was a new WHO grade 3 or 4 astrocytoma, IDH1-mutant and ATRX-lost. The chain joins TRBV5-6 to TRBJ1-2; 9 bases agree with TRBD1. The material sequenced was PBMCs, taken from a glioma patient whose treatment included an IDH1 peptide vaccine. The sequence was collected from a man aged 40-49 years with glioma. The CDR3 sequence is CASSRDRGNYGYTF. CDR3 DNA sequence: TGTGCCAGCAGCAGAGACAGGGGGAACTATGGCTACACCTTC.